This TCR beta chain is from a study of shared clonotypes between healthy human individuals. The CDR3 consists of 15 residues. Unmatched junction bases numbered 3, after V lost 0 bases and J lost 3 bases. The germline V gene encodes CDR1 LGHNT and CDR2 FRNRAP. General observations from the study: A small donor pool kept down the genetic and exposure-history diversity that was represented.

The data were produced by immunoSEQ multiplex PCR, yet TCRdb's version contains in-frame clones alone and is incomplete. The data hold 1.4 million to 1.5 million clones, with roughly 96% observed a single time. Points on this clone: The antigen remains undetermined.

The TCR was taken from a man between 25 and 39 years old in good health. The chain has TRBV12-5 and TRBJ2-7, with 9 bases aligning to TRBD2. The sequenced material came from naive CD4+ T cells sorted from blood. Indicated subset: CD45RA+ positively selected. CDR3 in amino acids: CASGLVLAGSYEQYF. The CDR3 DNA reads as TGTGCTAGTGGTTTGGTTCTAGCGGGGAGCTACGAGCAGTACTTC.